This passage covers 32 T cell receptor beta chains from one sample sequenced in a study of blood T cells in healthy people across ages. For the second PCR, which ran for about 7 to 11 cycles, a sample-barcoded 5' primer and a J-beta primer mix were used. TCRdb re-analysed the 5' RACE reads in MiXCR, keeping a single row per CDR3 protein. This table holds 1.5 million to 2 million distinct CDR3 sequences, 28% found once. The sequenced material came from blood. The receptors stem from a woman in her 30s in good health.

The gene calls are TRBV6-6 and TRBJ1-2, with unresolved D. Germline-derived CDR1 and CDR2 are MNHNY and SVGAGI (reference sequence). The length of the CDR3 is 13 residues. The V end was cut by 4 bases, the J end by 4 bases, with 10 bases between. CDR3 amino acids: CASSWKGSYGYTF. The CDR3 DNA is TGTGCCAGCAGTTGGAAGGGCAGCTATGGCTACACCTTC.

This clonotype was counted ten times or more. The chain recombines TRBV7-2 with TRBJ1-2, with D possibly matching TRBD1 (6 bases). V gave up 1 base and J gave up 3 bases, with 9 bases separating them. The CDR3 covers 14 residues. Looked up from germline, CDR1 is SGHTA and CDR2 is FQGNSA. As DNA, the CDR3 is TGTGCCAGCAGCTTAGTCTCAGGGGACTATGGCTACACCTTC. This translates into CASSLVSGDYGYTF.

This clonotype was detected many times. The rearrangement links TRBV12-3 or TRBV12-4 to TRBJ1-1; D not certain. This CDR3 has 11 amino acids. V gave up 1 base and J gave up 8 bases, with 5 bases separating them. The CDR3 sequence: CASSLGLEAFF. DNA for the CDR3: TGTGCCAGCAGTTTAGGGTTGGAAGCTTTCTTT.

In the case of this clonotype: A much larger clone differs by one base, so this may be a read error. The chain employs TRBV9 and TRBJ2-1; 10 bases fit TRBD1. Germline loops: CDR1 SGDLS, CDR2 YYNGEE. This CDR3 region has 16 residues. This chain's CDR3 is CAGSATPGQGLNEQFF. As DNA, the CDR3 is TGTGCCGGCAGCGCAACACCGGGACAGGGGTTAAATGAGCAGTTCTTC. The full variable domain, in which reference TRBV9 and TRBJ2-1 provide the parts outside the CDR3, is DSGVTQTPKHLITATGQRVTLRCSPRSGDLSVYWYQQSLDQGLQFLIQYYNGEERAKGNILERFSAQQFPDLHSELNLSSLELGDSALYFCAGSATPGQGLNEQFFGPGTRLTVL.

This clonotype was picked up a small number of times. V and J are TRBV19 and TRBJ1-2; possibly TRBD1 for D (5 bases). The V end lost 5 bases, the J end lost 2 bases, and 18 bases lay between the germline ends. The CDR3 contains 16 residues. Germline V lookup: CDR1 LNHDA, CDR2 SQIVND (reference sequence). The DNA of the CDR3 is TGTGCCAGTAGTCTATCTCAGGGTCGTTCCAACTATGGCTACACCTTC. Its translation: CASSLSQGRSNYGYTF.

This clonotype was found many times. V gene TRBV20-1 combines with J gene TRBJ2-7; D is ambiguous. Trimming left V 3 bases short and J 5 bases short, with 14 bases between. From germline, CDR1 is DFQATT and CDR2 SNEGSKA (reference sequence). The CDR3 length is 13 residues. CDR3 loop: CSASPGPRDEQYF. The DNA of the CDR3 is TGCAGTGCTAGCCCCGGACCCCGAGACGAGCAGTACTTC.

The gene calls are TRBV3-1 and TRBJ1-1, with 7 bases identical to TRBD1. V was clipped by 0 bases and J by 9 bases; unmatched bases: 13. CDR1 is LGHDT and CDR2 is YNNKEL in the germline V gene (reference sequence). The CDR3 is 16 residues long. CDR3 residues: CASSQDLRQGDVKAFF. DNA for the CDR3: TGTGCCAGCAGCCAAGATCTCAGGCAGGGGGACGTGAAAGCTTTCTTT.

This clonotype was counted a few times. The chain is built from TRBV5-5 and TRBJ2-1, with D possibly TRBD2 on 5 matching bases. The DNA matches TRBJ2-7 better at its end, which makes the J call doubtful. The germline V gene encodes CDR1 SGHKS and CDR2 YYEKEE (reference sequence). The length of the CDR3 is 13 residues. CDR3 protein: CASSFERDLEQYF. CDR3 nucleotides: TGTGCCAGCAGCTTTGAACGGGATTTAGAGCAGTACTTC.

V and J are TRBV25-1 and TRBJ1-2; D not certain. CDR1 and CDR2 from the germline V gene are MGHDK and SYGVNS. Trimming took off 4 bases at V and 10 bases at J, with 19 bases between the two ends. This CDR3 contains 14 residues. The CDR3 DNA is TGTGCCAGCAGTGGAGGAGGAATCTTCTTTGACTACACCTTC. Its protein is CASSGGGIFFDYTF.

This clonotype was recorded a few times. The gene calls are TRBV7-2 and TRBJ2-3; 7 bases line up with TRBD2. The V gene end was trimmed by 11 bases and the J gene end by 3 bases; junction bases not matched to a gene: 8. CDR1 and CDR2 (germline): SGHTA, FQGNSA. This CDR3 is 13 amino acids long. The CDR3 nucleotides read TGTGCCGGAGGGGCTAGCGGAACAGATACGCAGTATTTT. This translates into CAGGASGTDTQYF. Full variable domain (missing parts from reference TRBV7-2 and TRBJ2-3): GAGVSQSPSNKVTEKGKDVELRCDPISGHTALYWYRQSLGQGLEFLIYFQGNSAPDKSGLPSDRFSAERTGGSVSTLTIQRTQQEDSAVYLCAGGASGTDTQYFGPGTRLTVL.

This clonotype was found many times. A junction end diverges from the germline sequence, so it may reflect a read error. The chain recombines TRBV5-1 with TRBJ2-1; 13 nucleotides agree with TRBD2. Germline CDR1 is SGHRS and CDR2 is YFSETQ. CDR3 length equals 14 residues. CDR3 residues: CASSLAGGDNEQFF. CDR3 coding DNA: TGTGCCAGCTCACTAGCGGGAGGGGACAATGAGCAGTTCTTC.

This clonotype has ten or more counts. The chain uses TRBV24-1 and TRBJ2-5; D perhaps matches TRBD2 (6 bases). This CDR3 spans 16 amino acids. V was pared by 2 bases and J by 2 bases, with 14 bases between. The germline gives CDR1 KGHDR, CDR2 SFDVKD. DNA of the CDR3: TGTGCCACCAGTGATTATCCCGGGACTTCACAAGAGACCCAGTACTTC. It yields the protein CATSDYPGTSQETQYF.

The chain links TRBV3-1 to TRBJ1-2; D unclear. The germline V and J ends were trimmed by 3 bases and 8 bases, with 7 bases remaining between them. CDR1 and CDR2 from the germline V gene are LGHDT and YNNKEL (reference sequence). This CDR3 spans 11 amino acids. The CDR3 reads CASSHSSGYTF. In DNA, the CDR3 is TGTGCCAGCAGCCATAGTTCAGGCTACACCTTC.

The rearrangement joins TRBV14 to TRBJ1-2; tentatively, D is TRBD1 (6 bases). The CDR3 is 14 amino acids. Trimming removed 4 bases from V and 8 bases from J, with 17 bases in between. Germline V gives CDR1 SGHDN, CDR2 FVKESK. The CDR3 region is CASSPMDSPSGYTF. Here the CDR3 DNA reads TGTGCCAGCAGCCCTATGGACAGCCCCTCGGGCTACACCTTC.

The chain joins TRBV21-1 to TRBJ2-3; the tabulated D call, TRBD1, remains unverified against the DNA. TRBV21-1 is recorded as a pseudogene. The CDR3 runs to 16 residues. The CDR3 region has the DNA TGTGCCAGCAGCCCCCGGGACAGGGCTAGCACAGATACGCAGTATTTT. Translating gives CASSPRDRASTDTQYF.

This clonotype showed up just a few times. The chain links TRBV6-2 or TRBV6-3 to TRBJ1-4, with D perhaps TRBD1 (5 bases). Germline V gene lookup returns CDR1 MNHEY and CDR2 SVGEGT. The CDR3 consists of 16 residues. Trimming pared 4 bases from V and 8 bases from J, leaving 20 bases between. The CDR3 nucleotides are TGTGCCAGCAGTTTCCCCCGGGGCGGAGGCGGCGAAAAACTGTTTTTT. It encodes CASSFPRGGGGEKLFF.

This clonotype was seen more than once but under ten times. J is TRBJ2-1 and V is TRBV9; 10 bases agree with TRBD2. Per the germline V gene, CDR1 is SGDLS and CDR2 is YYNGEE. With 2 bases clipped from V and 8 bases from J, the junction kept 13 bases outside the gene matches. This CDR3 region has 17 residues. CDR3 DNA sequence: TGTGCCAGCAGCGTTCATTCCGGTAGCGGGGGGCGAGATGAGCAGTTCTTC. The encoded protein is CASSVHSGSGGRDEQFF.

This clonotype was counted ten times or more. This chain joins TRBV7-8 and TRBJ2-7; D might be TRBD1 (5 bases). The V end was cut by 6 bases, the J end by 5 bases, with 14 bases between. The CDR3 has 13 amino acids. The germline gives CDR1 SGHVS, CDR2 FQNEAQ. Written as DNA, the CDR3 is TGTGCCAGCAGTCGTACCAGGGAACACGAGCAGTACTTC. Amino acids: CASSRTREHEQYF.

V and J are TRBV4-1 and TRBJ1-2; 9 nucleotides match TRBD1. Germline V gene sequence: CDR1 MGHRA, CDR2 YSYEKL. This CDR3 is built from 15 residues. V lost 2 bases, J lost 2 bases, and 3 bases stayed unmatched. The CDR3 reads CASSQRTGENYGYTF. The CDR3 region has the DNA TGCGCCAGCAGCCAACGGACAGGGGAAAACTATGGCTACACCTTC.

Comment on this clonotype: This sequence may be a read error, since a much larger clone differs from it by one base. The chain uses TRBV4-3 and TRBJ2-7; 10 bases fit TRBD1. V dropped 1 base and J dropped 4; count of bases not matched to a gene: 7. The germline V gene encodes CDR1 LGHNA and CDR2 YSLEER. This CDR3 spans 16 amino acids. DNA for the CDR3: TGCGCCAGCAGCCAAGGACCCGGACAGGGGGGTTACGAGCAGTACTTC. Translated: CASSQGPGQGGYEQYF.

Concerning this clonotype: A much larger clone differs by one base, so this may be a read error. The rearrangement links TRBV20-1 to TRBJ2-4; 10 nucleotides agree with TRBD2. The CDR3 runs to 15 residues. The V segment lost 6 bases and the J segment 13 bases; nucleotides outside the gene matches: 18. Germline values: CDR1 DFQATT, CDR2 SNEGSKA (reference sequence). CDR3 residues: CSAPSGGAELNEQYF. CDR3 nucleotides: TGCAGTGCCCCAAGCGGGGGGGCCGAATTAAATGAGCAGTACTTC.

In its sample, this clonotype was seen many times. The junction and the germline gene differ at one end; a read error may be behind it. The chain employs TRBV7-9 and TRBJ1-4; no reliable D call. Germline CDR1 and CDR2: SEHNR and FQNEAQ (reference sequence). The CDR3 is 14 amino acids. CDR3 protein: CASSLGTGNEKLFF. The CDR3 nucleotides are TGCGCCAGCAGCTTGGGAACGGGTAATGAAAAACTGTTTTTT.

Ten or more counts support this clonotype. The rearrangement joins TRBV5-1 to TRBJ2-5; D is possibly TRBD2 (5 bases). V dropped 0 bases and J dropped 0 bases, with 9 bases sitting between them. The germline V gene has CDR1 SGHRS and CDR2 YFSETQ. CDR3 length equals 15 residues. The CDR3 DNA reads TGCGCCAGCAGCTTGGGGGCCGGGGACCAAGAGACCCAGTACTTC. It translates to CASSLGAGDQETQYF.

V gene TRBV3-1 combines with J gene TRBJ2-5, with 8 bases lining up with TRBD2. Germline CDR1 reads LGHDT; CDR2 reads YNNKEL (reference sequence). This CDR3 is built from 16 residues. Trimming removed 4 bases from V and 4 bases from J; junction bases left unmatched: 11. Here the CDR3 DNA reads TGTGCCAGCAGCCCGGGGAAGCGGGGGAGTTCAGAGACCCAGTACTTC. It yields the protein CASSPGKRGSSETQYF.

This clonotype was recorded at least ten times. CDR3 residues: CSAREQALNIQYF. The CDR3, as DNA: TGCAGTGCTAGAGAACAGGCCCTAAACATTCAGTACTTC. The chain links TRBV20-1 to TRBJ2-4; D is perhaps TRBD1 (5 bases). The CDR3 extends over 13 amino acids. Per the germline V gene, CDR1 is DFQATT and CDR2 is SNEGSKA (reference sequence). V was pared by 0 bases and J by 6 bases, with 9 bases between.

This clonotype was detected a few times. The genes are TRBV27 and TRBJ2-7, with D possibly TRBD2 on 5 matching bases. The CDR3 runs 14 residues. The germline V gene has CDR1 MNHEY and CDR2 SMNVEV (reference sequence). V was cut by 5 bases and J by 3 bases, with 14 bases left in between. The DNA for the CDR3 is TGTGCCAGCAGTCCGGGATCCACAAACTACGAGCAGTACTTC. Translated, it gives CASSPGSTNYEQYF.

Comment on this clonotype: This may arise from a read error, as a much more abundant clone is one base away. The J gene is TRBJ2-6, the V gene TRBV12-5, with 11 bases lining up with TRBD2. CDR3 size: 18 residues. Germline-derived CDR1 and CDR2 are LGHNT and FRNRAP. The CDR3 here is CASGLGLAGYSGANVLAF. For the CDR3, the DNA is TGTGCTAGTGGTTTAGGACTAGCGGGCTACTCTGGGGCCAACGTCCTGGCTTTC.

This clonotype was recorded a few times. At one boundary the junction diverges from the germline segment, which might be a read error. V usage is TRBV20-1 and J usage is TRBJ2-5; 8 bases fit TRBD2. Matching the DNA end better, TRBJ2-7 makes the J call doubtful. Germline loops: CDR1 DFQATT, CDR2 SNEGSKA (reference sequence). The CDR3 loop spans 11 amino acids. CDR3 nucleotide sequence: TGCAGGGCTAGAAGCGGGGGCGAGCAGTACTTC. Protein: CRARSGGEQYF.

This clonotype has a count of ten or more. The chain has TRBV15 and TRBJ2-7; TRBD1 aligns across 9 bases. CDR1 and CDR2 (germline): LNHNV, YYDKDF (reference sequence). V was pared by 5 bases and J by 6 bases, with 5 bases of the junction left unmatched. The CDR3 spans 13 residues. CDR3 nucleotide sequence: TGTGCCACCAGCGGATCGACAGGGGGCGAGCAGTACTTC. Its protein product is CATSGSTGGEQYF. Looking up the rest from reference TRBV15 and TRBJ2-7 gives the full variable domain: DAMVIQNPRYQVTQFGKPVTLSCSQTLNHNVMYWYQQKSSQAPKLLFHYYDKDFNNEADTPDNFQSRRPNTSFCFLDIRSPGLGDTAMYLCATSGSTGGEQYFGPGTRLTVT.

This rearrangement joins TRBV7-6 to TRBJ1-4; TRBD1 might be the D (6 bases). CDR1 is SGHVS, CDR2 FNYEAQ, per germline. V lost 5 bases and J 8 bases, leaving 12 bases between the germline ends. This CDR3 contains 13 residues. This CDR3 reads CASSAQGEEKLFF. Written as DNA, the CDR3 is TGTGCCAGCAGCGCACAGGGCGAGGAAAAACTGTTTTTT.

About this clonotype: The conserved closing phenylalanine or tryptophan is absent in this CDR3, likely reflecting a read error. The V gene is TRBV6-2 or TRBV6-3, the J gene TRBJ2-6; 9 nucleotides align to TRBD2. Germline CDR1 and CDR2: MNHEY and SVGEGT. Trimming cost V 6 bases and J 0 bases; bases outside gene matches: 9. This CDR3 comprises 18 residues. The CDR3 DNA reads TGTGCCAGCAGCTACGAGCGGGGGGTTGACTCTGGGGCCAACGTCCTGACTTTA. Translating it yields CASSYERGVDSGANVLTL.

In its sample, this clonotype was seen many times. The chain recombines TRBV20-1 with TRBJ2-7, with TRBD1 matching over 10 bases. With V trimmed by 1 base and J by 2 bases, 8 bases remained unmatched. The CDR3 consists of 16 residues. Germline CDR1 DFQATT, CDR2 SNEGSKA (reference sequence). CDR3 sequence (DNA): TGCAGTGCTAGAGGGGGACAGGGGACCTTGGCCTACGAGCAGTACTTC. Translation: CSARGGQGTLAYEQYF.